This T cell receptor (beta chain) comes out of a study of low-dose radiotherapy and immunotherapy resistance in tumors. In the study overall: A total of 13 Gy over 26 weeks was given to Cohort 2 as 1 Gy per fraction every two weeks. On an every-two-weeks schedule, patients received intravenous nivolumab 240 mg, along with ipilimumab 1 mg/kg every six weeks. Intravenous cyclophosphamide 200 mg/m2 was given every two weeks, one day before radiation and immunotherapy.

The sample holds a few counts of this clonotype. The CDR3 is made up of 14 amino acids. Germline values: CDR1 SGHTA, CDR2 FQGNSA. The V end lost 3 bases, the J end lost 7 bases, and 13 bases lay between the germline ends. cDNA synthesis used a TRAV/TRBV-specific primer set for both chains. It was with a constant-region primer and a V-primer adapter that TCRs were amplified over about 19 PCR cycles. TCRdb ran MiXCR on the reads and lists one entry per CDR3 protein. This repertoire shows about 100,000 distinct CDR3 sequences, around 21% found once; its top ten account for roughly 4.3%. Time point here: after trial treatment. The treatment was: LDRT plus nivolumab, ipilimumab, low-dose cyclophosphamide and aspirin (RACIN trial).

The chain carries TRBV7-2 and TRBJ1-5; unclear D gene. The TCR was taken from a male donor with prostate cancer. The material sequenced was PBMCs, taken after low-dose radiotherapy plus immunotherapy. The CDR3 nucleotides are TGTGCCAGCAGCTTGAGGAGCCCCCACCAGCCCCAGCATTTT. It translates to CASSLRSPHQPQHF. Full variable domain (rest looked up from reference TRBV7-2 and TRBJ1-5): GAGVSQSPSNKVTEKGKDVELRCDPISGHTALYWYRQSLGQGLEFLIYFQGNSAPDKSGLPSDRFSAERTGGSVSTLTIQRTQQEDSAVYLCASSLRSPHQPQHFGDGTRLSIL.